Following are 16 T cell receptor beta chains from one sample sequenced in a study of T-cell memory formation after mild COVID-19. TCRdb re-called the 5' RACE reads through MiXCR, storing one row per CDR3 protein. The sample holds under 600,000 distinct CDR3 sequences, about a fifth seen once. Sequenced: PBMCs or a T cell subset sorted from them (not recorded which). Receptors were obtained from an adult woman who had mild COVID-19 (a few samples of this study predate the infection). Cell type and time point are not known.

This clonotype was recorded a few times. The V and J genes are TRBV7-8 and TRBJ2-1; 7 nucleotides match TRBD1. The V and J ends lost 2 bases and 0 bases, in that order; junction bases with no gene match: 7. The CDR3 loop spans 17 amino acids. Germline V lookup: CDR1 SGHVS, CDR2 FQNEAQ. The DNA for the CDR3 is TGTGCCAGCAGCTTAAATAACAGGGGCCTCTCCTACAATGAGCAGTTCTTC. Encoded protein: CASSLNNRGLSYNEQFF.

The chain combines TRBV4-3 with TRBJ1-4, with D maybe TRBD1 (6 bases). Trimming cost V 0 bases and J 6 bases, with 14 bases left between them. CDR1 is LGHNA and CDR2 is YSLEER in the germline V gene. The CDR3 contains 16 residues. CDR3 DNA sequence: TGCGCCAGCAGCCAAGATTGGAGGACAGACCATGAAAAACTGTTTTTT. It specifies CASSQDWRTDHEKLFF.

The chain carries TRBV4-1 and TRBJ2-2; TRBD2 matches 11 bases. This CDR3 region has 17 residues. Germline V gene sequence: CDR1 MGHRA, CDR2 YSYEKL. The V and J ends lost 1 base and 6 bases, in that order; junction bases with no gene match: 7. The CDR3 DNA reads TGCGCCAGCAGCCAAGGGATAGGACTAGCGGGCGCCGGGGAGCTGTTTTTT. It encodes CASSQGIGLAGAGELFF.

The rearrangement uses TRBV18 and TRBJ1-1; 8 bases are shared with TRBD1. The junction had 6 bases not matched to a gene; V was cut back by 3 bases and J by 3 bases. The CDR3 covers 15 residues. Per the germline V gene, CDR1 is KGHSH and CDR2 is LQKENI. This CDR3 is CASSPRVTGDTEAFF. CDR3 coding DNA: TGTGCCAGCTCACCTCGTGTGACAGGGGACACTGAAGCTTTCTTT.

This clonotype was seen more than once but under ten times. The J gene is TRBJ1-5, the V gene TRBV24-1; D is uncertain. With 5 bases removed from V and 5 bases from J, the gap between germline ends came to 18 bases. The CDR3 runs 16 residues. CDR1 and CDR2 (germline): KGHDR, SFDVKD. The CDR3 nucleotides read TGTGCCACCAGTGCCCGTAGGTGGGGTAGTGATCAGCCCCAGCATTTT. Translating it yields CATSARRWGSDQPQHF.

This clonotype was seen more than once but under ten times. The rearrangement links TRBV7-9 to TRBJ2-7; maybe TRBD2 (6 bases). CDR3 length: 13 residues. Germline V gene sequence: CDR1 SEHNR, CDR2 FQNEAQ (reference sequence). The germline V and J ends were trimmed by 5 bases and 4 bases, with 12 bases remaining between them. The CDR3 region has the DNA TGTGCCAGCAGCCTGCCGGAGGGGTACGAGCAGTACTTC. It is translated as CASSLPEGYEQYF.

This clonotype was observed a handful of times. The chain recombines TRBV12-3 or TRBV12-4 with TRBJ2-2; 7 positions agree with TRBD1. V shed 6 bases, J shed 7 bases, and the junction held 14 bases outside the gene matches. This CDR3 has 16 amino acids. The CDR3 here is CASSYGTVGFGGELFF. In DNA, the CDR3 is TGTGCCAGCAGCTACGGGACAGTGGGCTTTGGCGGGGAGCTGTTTTTT.

This clonotype has a handful of counts. The chain has TRBV6-1 and TRBJ1-2, with TRBD1 matching over 9 bases. CDR3 size: 14 residues. V trimming: 1 base; J trimming: 7 bases; junction bases outside the gene matches: 4. Germline assignment: CDR1 MNHNS and CDR2 SASEGT. The chain's CDR3 is CASSEVGTGFGYTF. CDR3 nucleotide sequence: TGTGCCAGCAGTGAAGTTGGGACAGGGTTTGGCTACACCTTC.

The chain couples TRBV6-4 to TRBJ2-2; 11 nucleotides align to TRBD2. CDR3 length: 17 residues. V lost 6 bases, J lost 0 bases, and 6 bases stayed unmatched. CDR1 is MRHNA, CDR2 SNTAGT, per germline. CDR3 DNA sequence: TGTGCCAGCAGACCCATAGCGGGAGGGTCGAACACCGGGGAGCTGTTTTTT. It is translated as CASRPIAGGSNTGELFF.

This clonotype was picked up many times. CDR3 in amino acids: CASRQSSYEQYF. CDR3 nucleotides: TGTGCCAGCCGACAGAGCTCCTACGAGCAGTACTTC. J is TRBJ2-7 and V is TRBV2, with D possibly TRBD1 on 5 matching bases. CDR3 length equals 12 residues. The ends were cut back, 8 bases at V and 0 bases at J, with 8 bases in the middle. CDR1 is SNHLY and CDR2 is FYNNEI in the germline V gene.

V gene TRBV20-1 combines with J gene TRBJ1-5; D is undetermined. The length of the CDR3 is 14 residues. The V end was cut by 2 bases, the J end by 3 bases, with 11 bases between. The germline gives CDR1 DFQATT, CDR2 SNEGSKA (reference sequence). Here the CDR3 DNA reads TGCAGTGCTAGAACGCCCGGCCTCAATCAGCCCCAGCATTTT. Protein: CSARTPGLNQPQHF.

The chain links TRBV2 to TRBJ2-1; TRBD2 matches 7 bases. The CDR3 sequence is 14 residues long. Trimming cost V 6 bases and J 7 bases; bases outside gene matches: 9. Germline V CDR1 and CDR2: SNHLY, FYNNEI. This chain's CDR3 is CASSGLVLTNEQFF. CDR3 in DNA: TGTGCCAGCAGCGGACTAGTCCTCACGAATGAGCAGTTCTTC.

The gene calls are TRBV15 and TRBJ2-5; TRBD2 matches 7 bases. This CDR3 spans 15 amino acids. Germline V lookup: CDR1 LNHNV, CDR2 YYDKDF (reference sequence). J lost 1 base, V lost 1 base, and 3 bases had no gene match. CDR3 loop: CATSRAPGGQETQYF. CDR3 sequence (DNA): TGTGCCACCAGCAGAGCGCCGGGGGGCCAAGAGACCCAGTACTTC.

Here the CDR3 reads CASSLAGQRNTEAFF. DNA for the CDR3: TGTGCCAGCAGCTTAGCGGGACAAAGAAACACTGAAGCTTTCTTT. The chain uses TRBV7-3 and TRBJ1-1; a possible D gene is TRBD1 (6 bases). CDR1 is SGHTA and CDR2 is FQGTGA in the germline V gene. This CDR3 contains 15 residues. The V end lost 2 bases, the J end lost 2 bases, and 12 bases lay between the germline ends.

This clonotype was counted only a few times. V is TRBV13 and J is TRBJ2-5; possibly TRBD1 for D (6 bases). Trimming removed 6 bases at V and 1 base at J, with 18 bases between. Per germline, CDR1 PRHDT and CDR2 FYEKMQ (reference sequence). CDR3 length: 16 amino acids. CDR3 loop: CASSYIPQTGQETQYF. DNA for the CDR3: TGTGCCAGCAGTTATATTCCTCAGACAGGCCAAGAGACCCAGTACTTC.

The sample holds a few counts of this clonotype. The chain has TRBV19 and TRBJ2-5; TRBD1 is a possible D gene (6 bases). The CDR3 is made up of 14 amino acids. V was shortened by 10 bases and J by 4 bases, with 19 bases between the two germline ends. The germline V gene encodes CDR1 LNHDA and CDR2 SQIVND (reference sequence). This CDR3 reads CATRQDQYGETQYF. The CDR3 nucleotides read TGTGCCACCCGACAGGACCAGTATGGAGAGACCCAGTACTTC.